Here is one T cell receptor beta chain with its context. The source of the sample is a study of shared clonotypes between healthy human individuals. Deep level was the assay's run setting. Generated by immunoSEQ multiplex PCR, the TCRdb table keeps only in-frame clones and is missing some. The sample contains some 2.1 million clones, 93% of which appear only once. The CDR3 is made up of 14 amino acids. Germline V gene lookup returns CDR1 MDHEN and CDR2 SYDVKM. The germline V and J ends were trimmed by 3 bases and 5 bases, with 12 bases remaining between them. CD45RO-negative, CCR7-selected cells formed the naive CD8 fraction, which excluded terminally differentiated effector memory CD45RA+ cells.

The sample comprised naive CD8+ T cells from PBMCs. This TCR was recovered from a young man in good health. Some clones in this sample may be carry-over from other donors' samples. The chain has TRBV28 and TRBJ2-3, with D perhaps matching TRBD2 (6 bases). The CDR3 sequence: CASSFLAEGDTQYF. The CDR3 nucleotides read TGTGCCAGCAGTTTTCTGGCGGAGGGAGATACGCAGTATTTT. The variable domain in full, with the rest retrieved from reference TRBV28 and TRBJ2-3, is DVKVTQSSRYLVKRTGEKVFLECVQDMDHENMFWYRQDPGLGLRLIYFSYDVKMKEKGDIPEGYSVSREKKERFSLILESASTNQTSMYLCASSFLAEGDTQYFGPGTRLTVL.